Given below is one T cell receptor (beta chain) in context. This CDR3 region has 13 residues. Unmatched junction bases numbered 4, after V lost 7 bases and J lost 4 bases. The germline V gene has CDR1 SQVTM and CDR2 ANQGSEA. This specimen comes from a study of CD8 T cells in Susac syndrome. Background on the study: When blood was drawn, the patients with Susac syndrome were therapy-naive, on corticosteroids, or on intravenous immunoglobulin alone.

Random hexamers were used to reverse transcribe the RNA input (roughly 0.5 to 1 ug). TCRdb recomputed calls from the immunoSEQ multiplex PCR reads with MiXCR, one row per CDR3 protein. The sample lists about 53,000 distinct CDR3 sequences, more than 85% occurring once. The chain has TRBV29-1 and TRBJ2-5; the match to TRBD1 covers 12 bases. This clonotype was obtained from a human donor with Susac syndrome. The specimen was CD8+ T cells from PBMCs. This CDR3 is CSGGTGGIETQYF. CDR3 nucleotides: TGCAGCGGAGGGACAGGGGGCATAGAGACCCAGTACTTC.